The 5 T cell receptor beta chains presented below share a single source sample, sequenced in a study of blood T cell repertoires in COVID-19. Libraries were prepared by immunoSEQ multiplex PCR; TCRdb keeps only in-frame clonotypes and omits some of them. This sample has fewer than 100,000 clones, with approximately 86% found just once. The sequenced sample consisted of peripheral blood. Source of these receptors: a man aged 55 to 70 with acute or convalescent COVID-19.

The CDR3 nucleotides are TGTGCCAGCGGCACAGGGCCAGATACGCAGTATTTT. The encoded protein is CASGTGPDTQYF. The genes are TRBV28 and TRBJ2-3, with D tentatively TRBD1 (6 bases). The ends were cut back, 8 bases at V and 4 bases at J, with 10 bases in the middle. The CDR3 spans 12 residues. Germline V CDR1 and CDR2: MDHEN, SYDVKM.

This clone showed up just a few times. This chain joins TRBV27 and TRBJ2-1; TRBD2 aligns across 11 bases. The J segment lost 9 bases and the V segment lost 6 bases, leaving 13 bases of the junction unmatched. The CDR3 extends over 16 amino acids. Germline CDR1 reads MNHEY; CDR2 reads SMNVEV (reference sequence). As DNA, the CDR3 is TGTGCCAGCAGCAAAATTAGCGGGAGGGCCGGGTTTGAGCAGTTCTTC. It is translated as CASSKISGRAGFEQFF.

The J gene is TRBJ2-5, the V gene TRBV9; 7 positions agree with TRBD2. J was trimmed by 1 base and V by 4 bases; bases with no gene match: 13. This CDR3 has 17 amino acids. Germline loops: CDR1 SGDLS, CDR2 YYNGEE. The CDR3 nucleotides read TGTGCCAGCAGCCTAGGACTAGTCAATTCCCTCCAAGAGACCCAGTACTTC. Protein product: CASSLGLVNSLQETQYF.

Here the CDR3 DNA reads TGCGCCAGCAGTTTAGCGGGAGGCGAGCAGTACTTC. Encoded protein: CASSLAGGEQYF. The chain recombines TRBV10-2 with TRBJ2-7, with TRBD2 identical over 10 bases. After removal of 5 bases from V and 6 bases from J, the junction contained 1 base not matched to a gene. The CDR3 is 12 amino acids. Germline loops: CDR1 WSHSY, CDR2 SAAADI.

The DNA of the CDR3 is TGTGCCAGCAGCCCATCGACAGGACGGAACACTGAAGCTTTCTTT. This codes for CASSPSTGRNTEAFF. The V and J genes are TRBV16 and TRBJ1-1; TRBD1 might be the D (6 bases). V gave up 4 bases and J gave up 1 base, with 13 bases separating them. The CDR3 runs 15 residues. CDR1 is KGHSY and CDR2 is FQNENV in the germline V gene. The full variable domain, rest sourced from reference TRBV16 and TRBJ1-1, is GEEVAQTPKHLVRGEGQKAKLYCAPIKGHSYVFWYQQVLKNEFKFLISFQNENVFDETGMPKERFSAKCLPNSPCSLEIQATKLEDSAVYFCASSPSTGRNTEAFFGQGTRLTVV.